The source of this T cell receptor (beta chain) is a study of T cell responses to AZD1222 COVID-19 vaccine. TCRdb's copy holds only in-frame clones and misses some; the assay was immunoSEQ multiplex PCR. The repertoire includes 140,000 to 150,000 clones, 70% to 90% of them detected once, and about 8% sits in the top ten. The CDR3 is 15 residues long. V lost 6 bases to trimming and J lost 6 bases, with 19 bases between them. Germline lookup yields CDR1 SNHLY and CDR2 FYNNEI. This clone was found once. The sequencing used peripheral blood, collected on day 0 of AZD1222 vaccination. This TCR was recovered from an adult in good health. This chain uses TRBV2 with TRBJ2-3; D assignment may be TRBD1 or TRBD2 (5 bases each). DNA of the CDR3: TGTGCCAGCAGCTACGGGACCCGGCGGTGGGATACGCAGTATTTT. Its protein is CASSYGTRRWDTQYF.